The next 21 T cell receptor beta chains were all read from a single sample in a study of OX40 agonist ivuxolimab in advanced cancers. Libraries were constructed by the immunoSEQ multiplex PCR assay. TCRdb holds this immuneACCESS table with in-frame rearrangements only. Some clones are missing; in checked studies, unresolved V genes explain under half, and the rest has no known cause. The sample records 60,000 to 70,000 clones, over 75% of which are singletons. The top ten hold approximately 5.1% of the sample. The specimen comprised CD4+ or CD8+ T cells sorted from blood, sampled in a trial of the OX40 agonist ivuxolimab. These receptors were obtained from an adult with an advanced solid tumor such as melanoma, head and neck, liver or kidney cancer.

The chain carries TRBV28 and TRBJ2-7; 7 bases line up with TRBD1. CDR1 MDHEN and CDR2 SYDVKM come from the germline V gene. Unmatched junction bases numbered 17, after V lost 4 bases and J lost 2 bases. CDR3 size: 18 residues. CDR3 sequence reads: CASSSKYLDRTQAYEQYF. The CDR3 DNA sequence: TGTGCCAGCAGTTCAAAGTATTTGGACAGGACTCAAGCCTACGAGCAGTACTTC.

CDR3 nucleotides: TGTGCCAGCAGATTTGGACAGGGGTTGAACTATGGCTACACCTTC. Protein: CASRFGQGLNYGYTF. The chain employs TRBV2 and TRBJ1-2; 9 bases agree with TRBD1. With 6 bases clipped from V and 2 bases from J, the junction kept 7 bases outside the gene matches. CDR3 length: 15 residues. Germline values: CDR1 SNHLY, CDR2 FYNNEI.

The genes are TRBV28 and TRBJ1-4; D is unresolved. Germline V CDR1 and CDR2: MDHEN, SYDVKM. This CDR3 is built from 14 residues. The CDR3 DNA follows: TGTGCTACCTCTCGGCGGCCAACTAATGAAAAACTGTTTTTT. Translated: CATSRRPTNEKLFF.

V gene TRBV21-1 combines with J gene TRBJ2-1; TRBD1 was called by the table and not checked on the DNA. TRBV21-1 constitutes a pseudogene. The CDR3 consists of 16 residues. The chain's CDR3 is CASRGRGQSSYNEQFF. The DNA for the CDR3 is TGTGCCAGTAGAGGAAGGGGACAGAGCTCCTACAATGAGCAGTTCTTC.

The chain uses TRBV7-9 and TRBJ1-5, with D unresolved. The V and J ends lost 4 bases and 4 bases respectively, with 17 bases between them. This CDR3 spans 16 amino acids. The germline gives CDR1 SEHNR, CDR2 FQNEAQ (reference sequence). The CDR3, as DNA: TGTGCCAGCAGCTCCGGTACCAACAGAAGAAATCAGCCCCAGCATTTT. Translating it yields CASSSGTNRRNQPQHF.

The chain uses TRBV19 and TRBJ1-6; D is ambiguous. This CDR3 has 15 residues. Germline lookup yields CDR1 LNHDA and CDR2 SQIVND (reference sequence). Trimming removed 6 bases from V and 1 base from J, with 10 bases in between. CDR3 bases: TGTGCCAGTAGATCGGAGGGTTCCTATAATTCACCCCTCCACTTT. Translated, it gives CASRSEGSYNSPLHF.

On this clone itself: Germline is not matched at one junction end, which may reflect a read error. V usage is TRBV7-7 and J usage is TRBJ1-4, with D unclear. This CDR3 has 13 amino acids. From germline, CDR1 is SSHAT and CDR2 FNYEAQ (reference sequence). The CDR3 coding sequence is TGTGCTAGCAGTACCGGGCCGGAGGAAAAACTGTTTTTT. Its protein is CASSTGPEEKLFF.

The V and J genes are TRBV16 and TRBJ1-4; maybe TRBD1 (6 bases). The CDR3 totals 14 residues. Looked up from germline, CDR1 is KGHSY and CDR2 is FQNENV. Between the trimmed V and J ends, which lost 7 bases and 5 bases, there was a span of 14 bases. CDR3 protein: CASTADRLNEKLFF. For the CDR3, the DNA is TGTGCCAGCACCGCCGACAGGCTGAATGAAAAACTGTTTTTT. The whole variable domain, filled in from reference TRBV16 and TRBJ1-4, reads GEEVAQTPKHLVRGEGQKAKLYCAPIKGHSYVFWYQQVLKNEFKFLISFQNENVFDETGMPKERFSAKCLPNSPCSLEIQATKLEDSAVYFCASTADRLNEKLFFGSGTQLSVL.

V usage is TRBV19 and J usage is TRBJ1-5, with TRBD1 matching over 7 bases. The CDR3 loop spans 14 amino acids. V shed 1 base and J 4 bases; nucleotides not matched to a gene: 1. Per germline, CDR1 LNHDA and CDR2 SQIVND (reference sequence). The CDR3 region is CASSIVRGNQPQHF. The DNA for the CDR3 is TGTGCCAGTAGTATAGTCAGGGGGAATCAGCCCCAGCATTTT.

The J gene is TRBJ2-5, the V gene TRBV27; D may be TRBD1 or TRBD2 (5 bases each). Trimming took off 1 base at V and 4 bases at J, with 10 bases between the two ends. Germline loops: CDR1 MNHEY, CDR2 SMNVEV (reference sequence). The CDR3 length is 14 residues. CDR3 residues: CASSLWAGRETQYF. CDR3 DNA: TGTGCCAGCAGTTTATGGGCAGGGAGAGAGACCCAGTACTTC.

V and J are TRBV7-3 and TRBJ2-1, with 8 nucleotides matching TRBD2. Germline CDR1 SGHTA, CDR2 FQGTGA. There are 15 residues in the CDR3. J gave up 2 bases and V 2 bases, and 2 bases lay outside the gene matches. CDR3 amino acids: CASSLAGGPYNEQFF. CDR3 nucleotides: TGTGCCAGCAGCTTAGCGGGGGGTCCCTACAATGAGCAGTTCTTC.

This chain links TRBV5-1 with TRBJ2-3; 9 bases match TRBD2. This CDR3 has 18 amino acids. V trimming: 0 bases; J trimming: 0 bases; junction bases outside the gene matches: 8. The germline V gene has CDR1 SGHRS and CDR2 YFSETQ. The CDR3 DNA reads as TGCGCCAGCAGCTTGGTCCCCTCTAGCGGGACTAGCACAGATACGCAGTATTTT. It specifies CASSLVPSSGTSTDTQYF.

This sequence joins TRBV27 and TRBJ1-5, with D possibly being TRBD1 (6 bases). Germline V gene sequence: CDR1 MNHEY, CDR2 SMNVEV (reference sequence). The ends were cut back, 11 bases at V and 3 bases at J, with 20 bases in the middle. The CDR3 has 15 residues. The CDR3 sequence: CAASTDRTINQPQHF. The DNA for the CDR3 is TGTGCCGCCAGCACCGACAGGACTATCAATCAGCCCCAGCATTTT.

The chain is built from TRBV6-1 and TRBJ2-7; D might be TRBD2 (5 bases). The V gene lost 1 base and the J gene lost 4 bases, with 11 bases spanning the gap. Looked up from germline, CDR1 is MNHNS and CDR2 is SASEGT. This CDR3 region has 14 residues. The CDR3, as DNA: TGTGCCAGCAGTGAAGGAGCGGATAAATACGAGCAGTACGTC. The encoded protein is CASSEGADKYEQYV.

This clone showed up just once. The chain is built from TRBV10-1 and TRBJ2-2; D is unresolved. The germline V and J ends were trimmed by 2 bases and 1 base, with 11 bases remaining between them. CDR3 length: 16 residues. Germline V gene lookup returns CDR1 WNHNN and CDR2 SYGVQD (reference sequence). CDR3: CASSEARVGNTGELFF. In nucleotides, the CDR3 is TGCGCCAGCAGTGAGGCCCGGGTGGGGAACACCGGGGAGCTGTTTTTT.

V usage is TRBV7-6 and J usage is TRBJ2-6, with unresolved D. V was cut by 1 base and J by 1 base, with 8 bases left in between. CDR3 length: 16 amino acids. The germline gives CDR1 SGHVS, CDR2 FNYEAQ. CDR3 sequence reads: CASSLEWGSGANVLTF. CDR3 nucleotide sequence: TGTGCCAGCAGCTTAGAGTGGGGTTCTGGGGCCAACGTCCTGACTTTC.

The chain couples TRBV6-5 to TRBJ2-5, with TRBD2 matching over 8 bases. Germline assignment: CDR1 MNHEY and CDR2 SVGAGI. The CDR3 length is 14 residues. Germline trimming cut 2 bases from V and 4 bases from J; bases unmatched to any gene: 3. DNA of the CDR3: TGTGCCAGCAGTTACGCGGGGGGAAGAGAGACCCAGTACTTC. This encodes CASSYAGGRETQYF.

J is TRBJ2-5 and V is TRBV18, with D possibly being TRBD1 (6 bases). Germline CDR1 reads KGHSH; CDR2 reads LQKENI. The CDR3 is 18 amino acids. V lost 3 bases and J lost 7, with 27 bases in between. CDR3 amino acids: CASSPQKDSARLKRTQYF. The CDR3 DNA follows: TGTGCCAGCTCACCGCAAAAGGACAGCGCCAGACTCAAGAGGACCCAGTACTTC.

CDR3 sequence reads: CASSPGQIWAYEQYF. The CDR3 DNA sequence: TGTGCCAGCAGCCCGGGACAGATATGGGCCTACGAGCAGTACTTC. The genes are TRBV14 and TRBJ2-7; 7 bases are shared with TRBD1. Germline V lookup: CDR1 SGHDN, CDR2 FVKESK. Trimming took 4 bases from V and 2 from J; bases not matched to a gene: 8. The CDR3 sequence is 15 residues long.

The chain carries TRBV19 and TRBJ1-5; no definite D call. The germline gives CDR1 LNHDA, CDR2 SQIVND (reference sequence). The CDR3 sequence is 15 residues long. V was trimmed by 1 base and J by 1 base, leaving 8 bases between them. CDR3 sequence: CASSIAEASNQPQHF. The CDR3 DNA is TGTGCCAGTAGTATAGCAGAAGCGAGCAATCAGCCCCAGCATTTT. The entire variable domain, with the rest obtained from reference TRBV19 and TRBJ1-5, is as follows: DGGITQSPKYLFRKEGQNVTLSCEQNLNHDAMYWYRQDPGQGLRLIYYSQIVNDFQKGDIAEGYSVSREKKESFPLTVTSAQKNPTAFYLCASSIAEASNQPQHFGDGTRLSIL.

This clone was counted a few times. The chain has TRBV6-5 and TRBJ1-5; D is undetermined. The CDR3 is made up of 13 amino acids. CDR1 MNHEY and CDR2 SVGAGI come from the germline V gene. V dropped 6 bases and J dropped 5 bases, with 11 bases sitting between them. DNA for the CDR3: TGTGCCAGCAGGGGAGGGCCGGATCAGCCCCAGCATTTT. Translated: CASRGGPDQPQHF.